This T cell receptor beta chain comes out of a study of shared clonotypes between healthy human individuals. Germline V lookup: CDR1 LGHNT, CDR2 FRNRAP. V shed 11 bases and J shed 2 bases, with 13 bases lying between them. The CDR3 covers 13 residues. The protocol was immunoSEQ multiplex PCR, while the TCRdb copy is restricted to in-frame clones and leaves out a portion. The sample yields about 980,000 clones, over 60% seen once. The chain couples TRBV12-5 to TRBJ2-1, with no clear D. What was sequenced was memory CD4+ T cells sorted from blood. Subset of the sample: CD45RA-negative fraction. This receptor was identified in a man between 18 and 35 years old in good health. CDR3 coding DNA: TGTGCTCGGATAGGGCAGCCCTACAATGAGCAGTTCTTC. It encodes CARIGQPYNEQFF.